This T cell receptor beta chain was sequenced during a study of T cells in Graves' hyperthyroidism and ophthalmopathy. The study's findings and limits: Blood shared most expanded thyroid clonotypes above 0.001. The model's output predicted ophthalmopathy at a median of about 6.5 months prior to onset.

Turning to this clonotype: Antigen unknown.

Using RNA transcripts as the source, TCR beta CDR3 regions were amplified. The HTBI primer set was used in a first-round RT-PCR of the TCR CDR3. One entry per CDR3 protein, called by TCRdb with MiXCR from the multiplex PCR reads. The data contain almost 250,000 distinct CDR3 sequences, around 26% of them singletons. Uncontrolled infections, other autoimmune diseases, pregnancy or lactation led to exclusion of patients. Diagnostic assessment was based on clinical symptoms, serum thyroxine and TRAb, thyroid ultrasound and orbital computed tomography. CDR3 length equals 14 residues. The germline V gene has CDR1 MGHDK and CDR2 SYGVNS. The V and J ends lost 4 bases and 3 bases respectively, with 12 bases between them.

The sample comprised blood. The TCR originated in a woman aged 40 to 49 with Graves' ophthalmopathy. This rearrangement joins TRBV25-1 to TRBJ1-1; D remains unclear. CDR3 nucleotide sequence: TGTGCCAGCAGTGTCGGGCAGCCCTACACTGAAGCTTTCTTT. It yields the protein CASSVGQPYTEAFF.